This TCR beta chain was captured in a study of Ad26.COV2.S vaccination and SARS-CoV-2 variants. Treatment meaning: some 20 received Ad26.COV2.S at low or high dose, single or two shots; about five received placebo; per-sample allocation not given. All samples were drawn on day 63, counting from the first vaccine or placebo injection. Germline CDR1 GTSNPN, CDR2 SVGIG (reference sequence). The CDR3 consists of 16 residues. The junction had 4 bases not matched to a gene; V was cut back by 3 bases and J by 0 bases. Turning to this clone: No antigen is known for it.

Findings and limits, study-wide: Analyses that measured TCR breadth and depth may have underestimated total T cell responses.

TCRdb's copy holds only in-frame clones and misses some; the assay was immunoSEQ multiplex PCR. The sample lists about 240,000 clones, 88% occurring once. This clonotype originated in a person aged 18-65 years who received the Ad26.COV2.S COVID-19 vaccine or a placebo. The chain couples TRBV30 to TRBJ2-7, with 14 positions matching TRBD2. The specimen was peripheral blood, collected in a trial of Ad26.COV2.S vaccine versus placebo. CDR3 sequence reads: CAWRGGTSGGSYEQYF. CDR3 nucleotide sequence: TGTGCCTGGAGGGGAGGGACTAGCGGGGGCTCCTACGAGCAGTACTTC.